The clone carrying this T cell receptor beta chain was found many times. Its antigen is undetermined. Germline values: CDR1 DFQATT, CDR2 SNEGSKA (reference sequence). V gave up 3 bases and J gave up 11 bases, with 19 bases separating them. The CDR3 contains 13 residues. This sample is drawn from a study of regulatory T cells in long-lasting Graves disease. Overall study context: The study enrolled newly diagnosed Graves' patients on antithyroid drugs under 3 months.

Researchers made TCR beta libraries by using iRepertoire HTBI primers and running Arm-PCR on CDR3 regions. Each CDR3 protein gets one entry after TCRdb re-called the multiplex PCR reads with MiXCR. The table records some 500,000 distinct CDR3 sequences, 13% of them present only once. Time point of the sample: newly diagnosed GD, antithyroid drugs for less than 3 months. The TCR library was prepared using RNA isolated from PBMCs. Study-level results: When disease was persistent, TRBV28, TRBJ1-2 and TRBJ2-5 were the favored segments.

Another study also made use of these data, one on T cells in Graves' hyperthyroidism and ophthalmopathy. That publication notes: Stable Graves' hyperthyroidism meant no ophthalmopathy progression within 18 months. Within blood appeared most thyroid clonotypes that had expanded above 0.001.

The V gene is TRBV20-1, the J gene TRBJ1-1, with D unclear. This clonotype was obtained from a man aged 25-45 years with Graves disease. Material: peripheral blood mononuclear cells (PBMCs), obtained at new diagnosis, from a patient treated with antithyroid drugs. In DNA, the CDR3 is TGCAGTGCTAGCGGAGGGTTTGGGTTGGTGGCTTTCTTT. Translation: CSASGGFGLVAFF.